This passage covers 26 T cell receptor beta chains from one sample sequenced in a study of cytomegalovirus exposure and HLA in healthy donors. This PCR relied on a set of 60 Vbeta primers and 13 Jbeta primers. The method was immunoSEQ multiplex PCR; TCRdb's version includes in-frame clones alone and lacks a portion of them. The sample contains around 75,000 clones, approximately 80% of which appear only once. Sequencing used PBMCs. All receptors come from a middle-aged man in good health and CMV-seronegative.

The CDR3 sequence: CASSARETYEQYF. CDR3 in DNA: TGTGCCAGCAGCGCAAGGGAGACCTACGAGCAGTACTTC. J is TRBJ2-7 and V is TRBV11-3; D possibly corresponds to TRBD2 (5 bases). Germline V gives CDR1 SGHNT, CDR2 YENEEA. CDR3 length: 13 amino acids. Trimming left V 5 bases short and J 2 bases short, with 10 bases between.

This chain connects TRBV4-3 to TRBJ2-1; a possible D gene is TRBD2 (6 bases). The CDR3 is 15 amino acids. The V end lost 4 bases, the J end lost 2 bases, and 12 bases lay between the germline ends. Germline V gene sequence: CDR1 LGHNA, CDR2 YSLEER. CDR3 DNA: TGCGCCAGCAGCCTCACAGCGGGCACCTACAATGAGCAGTTCTTC. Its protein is CASSLTAGTYNEQFF.

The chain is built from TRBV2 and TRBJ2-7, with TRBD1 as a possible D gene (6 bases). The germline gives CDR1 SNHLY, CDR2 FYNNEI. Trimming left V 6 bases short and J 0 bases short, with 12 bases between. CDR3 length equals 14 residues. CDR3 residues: CASRGTISSYEQYF. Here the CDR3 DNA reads TGTGCCAGCAGAGGGACAATTAGCTCCTACGAGCAGTACTTC. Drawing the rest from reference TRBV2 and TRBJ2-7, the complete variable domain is EPEVTQTPSHQVTQMGQEVILRCVPISNHLYFYWYRQILGQKVEFLVSFYNNEISEKSEIFDDQFSVERPDGSNFTLKIRSTKLEDSAMYFCASRGTISSYEQYFGPGTRLTVT.

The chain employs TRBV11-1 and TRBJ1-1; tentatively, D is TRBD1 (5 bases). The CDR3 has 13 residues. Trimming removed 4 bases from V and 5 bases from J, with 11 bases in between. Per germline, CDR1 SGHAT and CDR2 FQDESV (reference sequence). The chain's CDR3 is CASSSGGSTEAFF. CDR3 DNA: TGTGCCAGCAGCTCGGGGGGTAGTACTGAAGCTTTCTTT.

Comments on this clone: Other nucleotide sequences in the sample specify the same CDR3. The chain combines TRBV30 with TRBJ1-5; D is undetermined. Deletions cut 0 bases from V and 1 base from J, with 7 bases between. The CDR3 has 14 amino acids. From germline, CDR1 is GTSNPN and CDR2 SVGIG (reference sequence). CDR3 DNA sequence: TGTGCCTGGAGTGTACCCGGGAGCAATCAGCCCCAGCATTTT. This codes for CAWSVPGSNQPQHF.

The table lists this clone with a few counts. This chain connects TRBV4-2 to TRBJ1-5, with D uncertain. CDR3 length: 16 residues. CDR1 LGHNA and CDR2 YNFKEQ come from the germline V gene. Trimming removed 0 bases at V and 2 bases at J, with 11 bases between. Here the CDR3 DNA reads TGTGCCAGCAGCCAAGAGTACGAGGAAGGCAATCAGCCCCAGCATTTT. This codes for CASSQEYEEGNQPQHF.

CDR3 nucleotides: TGTGCCAGCAGCTTTCTCGGACTGCCGCGCACAGATACGCAGTATTTT. Translation: CASSFLGLPRTDTQYF. This chain links TRBV11-2 with TRBJ2-3; possible D gene TRBD2, 5 bases. There are 16 residues in the CDR3. The V gene lost 3 bases and the J gene lost 1 base, with 14 bases spanning the gap. Per the germline V gene, CDR1 is SGHAT and CDR2 is FQNNGV.

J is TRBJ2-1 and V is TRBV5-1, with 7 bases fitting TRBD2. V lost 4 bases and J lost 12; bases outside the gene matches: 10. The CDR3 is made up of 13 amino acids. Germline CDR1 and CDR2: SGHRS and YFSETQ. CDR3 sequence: CASSPETGGGQFF. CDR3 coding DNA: TGCGCCAGCAGCCCAGAGACGGGCGGGGGGCAGTTCTTC.

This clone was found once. CDR3 residues: CASSLDLYNEQFF. CDR3 sequence (DNA): TGTGCCAGCAGCTTAGATCTCTACAATGAGCAGTTCTTC. This chain joins TRBV7-2 and TRBJ2-1; no clear D gene. This CDR3 has 13 residues. Germline CDR1 is SGHTA and CDR2 is FQGNSA. Trimming removed 1 base at V and 3 bases at J, with 4 bases between.

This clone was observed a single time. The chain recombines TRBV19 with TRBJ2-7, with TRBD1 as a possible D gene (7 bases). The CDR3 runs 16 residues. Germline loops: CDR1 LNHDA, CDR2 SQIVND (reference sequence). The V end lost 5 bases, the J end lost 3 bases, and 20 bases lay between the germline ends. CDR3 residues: CASSPRGQGGIYEQYF. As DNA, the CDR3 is TGTGCCAGTAGTCCCCGGGGGCAGGGGGGTATCTACGAGCAGTACTTC.

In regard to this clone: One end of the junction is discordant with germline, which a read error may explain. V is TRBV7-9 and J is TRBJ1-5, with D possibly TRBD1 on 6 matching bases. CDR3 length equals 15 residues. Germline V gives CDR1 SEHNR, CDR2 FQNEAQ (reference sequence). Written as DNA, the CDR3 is TGTTCCAGCAGCTTGGGGGCGGTGGAAAATCAGCCCCAGCATTTT. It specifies CSSSLGAVENQPQHF.

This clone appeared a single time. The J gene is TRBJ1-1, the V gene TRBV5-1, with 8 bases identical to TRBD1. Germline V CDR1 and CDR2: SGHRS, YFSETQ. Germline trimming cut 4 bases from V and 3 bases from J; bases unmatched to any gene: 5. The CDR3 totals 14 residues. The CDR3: CASSRTGSDTEAFF. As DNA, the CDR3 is TGCGCCAGCAGCCGGACAGGGTCGGACACTGAAGCTTTCTTT. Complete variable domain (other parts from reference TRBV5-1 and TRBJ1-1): KAGVTQTPRYLIKTRGQQVTLSCSPISGHRSVSWYQQTPGQGLQFLFEYFSETQRNKGNFPGRFSGRQFSNSRSEMNVSTLELGDSALYLCASSRTGSDTEAFFGQGTRLTVV.

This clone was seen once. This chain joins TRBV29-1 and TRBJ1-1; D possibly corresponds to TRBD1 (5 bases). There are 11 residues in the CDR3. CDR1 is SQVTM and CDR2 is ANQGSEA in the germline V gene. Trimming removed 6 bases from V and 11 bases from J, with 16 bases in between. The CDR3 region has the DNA TGCAGCGTCCCCCGGGGGGAGTCGGCTTTCTTT. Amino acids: CSVPRGESAFF.

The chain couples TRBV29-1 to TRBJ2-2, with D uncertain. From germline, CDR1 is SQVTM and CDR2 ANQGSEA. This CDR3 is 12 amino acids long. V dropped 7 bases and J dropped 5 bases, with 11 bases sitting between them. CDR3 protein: CSAQQWTGELFF. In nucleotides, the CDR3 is TGCAGCGCGCAACAGTGGACCGGGGAGCTGTTTTTT.

CDR3 residues: CASSPTGSRRAQYF. The CDR3, as DNA: TGTGCCAGCAGCCCGACAGGGTCGCGTAGGGCGCAGTACTTC. This sequence joins TRBV5-4 and TRBJ2-7, with 7 bases lining up with TRBD1. The CDR3 extends over 14 amino acids. The V gene end was trimmed by 4 bases and the J gene end by 9 bases; junction bases not matched to a gene: 13. Looked up from germline, CDR1 is SGHNT and CDR2 is YYREEE (reference sequence).

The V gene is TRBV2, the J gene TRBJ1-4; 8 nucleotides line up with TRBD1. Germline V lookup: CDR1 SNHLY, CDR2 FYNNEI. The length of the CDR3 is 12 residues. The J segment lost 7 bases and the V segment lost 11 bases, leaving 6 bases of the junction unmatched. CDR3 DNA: TGTGCCTCCCAGGGGGCGGGTGAAAAACTGTTTTTT. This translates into CASQGAGEKLFF.

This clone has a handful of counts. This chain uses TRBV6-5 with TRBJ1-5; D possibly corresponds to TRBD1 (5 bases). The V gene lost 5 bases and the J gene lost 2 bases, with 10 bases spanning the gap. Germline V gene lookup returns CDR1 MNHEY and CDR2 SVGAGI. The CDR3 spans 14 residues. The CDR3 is CASSRGRGNQPQHF. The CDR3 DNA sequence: TGTGCCAGCAGTCGGGGGAGGGGCAATCAGCCCCAGCATTTT.

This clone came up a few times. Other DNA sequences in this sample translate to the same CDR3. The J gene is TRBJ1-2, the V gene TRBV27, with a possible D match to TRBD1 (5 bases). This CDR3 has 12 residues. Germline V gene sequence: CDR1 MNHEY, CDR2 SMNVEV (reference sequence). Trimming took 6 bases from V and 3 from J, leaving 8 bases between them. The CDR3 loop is CASRGGYYGYTF. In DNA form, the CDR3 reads TGTGCCAGCAGGGGGGGTTACTATGGCTACACCTTC.

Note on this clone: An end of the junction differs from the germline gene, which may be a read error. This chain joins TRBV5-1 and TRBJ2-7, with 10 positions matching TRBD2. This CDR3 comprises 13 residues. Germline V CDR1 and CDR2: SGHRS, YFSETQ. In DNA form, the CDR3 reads TGCGTCAGCAGCCAGCGGGGGGGGTACGAGCAGTACTTC. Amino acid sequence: CVSSQRGGYEQYF.

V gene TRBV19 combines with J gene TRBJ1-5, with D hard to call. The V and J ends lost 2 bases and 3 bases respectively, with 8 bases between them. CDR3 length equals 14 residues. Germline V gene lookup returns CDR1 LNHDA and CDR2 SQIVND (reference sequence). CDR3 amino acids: CASSIRDNNQPQHF. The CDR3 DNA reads TGTGCCAGTAGTATACGAGACAACAATCAGCCCCAGCATTTT.

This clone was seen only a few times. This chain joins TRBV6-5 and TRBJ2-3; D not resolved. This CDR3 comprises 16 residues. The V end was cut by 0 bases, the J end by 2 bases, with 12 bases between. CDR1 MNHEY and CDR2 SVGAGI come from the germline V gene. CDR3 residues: CASSYSVKTYTDTQYF. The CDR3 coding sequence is TGTGCCAGCAGTTACTCGGTGAAGACATACACAGATACGCAGTATTTT.

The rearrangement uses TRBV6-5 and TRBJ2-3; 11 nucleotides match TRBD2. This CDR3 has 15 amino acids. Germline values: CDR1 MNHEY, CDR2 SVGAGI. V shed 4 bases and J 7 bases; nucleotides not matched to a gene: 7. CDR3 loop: CASSWTGTSGYTQYF. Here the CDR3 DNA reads TGTGCCAGCAGTTGGACCGGGACTAGCGGCTATACGCAGTATTTT.

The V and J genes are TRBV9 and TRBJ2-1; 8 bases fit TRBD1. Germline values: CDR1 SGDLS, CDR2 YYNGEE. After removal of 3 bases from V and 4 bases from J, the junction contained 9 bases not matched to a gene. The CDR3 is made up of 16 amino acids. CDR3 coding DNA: TGTGCCAGCAGCGGAACCGGGACAGGTGGTTACAATGAGCAGTTCTTC. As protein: CASSGTGTGGYNEQFF. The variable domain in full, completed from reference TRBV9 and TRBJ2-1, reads DSGVTQTPKHLITATGQRVTLRCSPRSGDLSVYWYQQSLDQGLQFLIQYYNGEERAKGNILERFSAQQFPDLHSELNLSSLELGDSALYFCASSGTGTGGYNEQFFGPGTRLTVL.

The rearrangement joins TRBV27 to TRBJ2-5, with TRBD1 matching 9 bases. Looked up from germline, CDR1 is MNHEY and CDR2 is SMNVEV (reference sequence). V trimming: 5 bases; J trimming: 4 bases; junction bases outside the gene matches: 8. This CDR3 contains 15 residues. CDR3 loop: CASSILQGAGETQYF. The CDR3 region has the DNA TGTGCCAGCAGTATCCTACAGGGGGCGGGAGAGACCCAGTACTTC.

CDR3 DNA: TGTGCCAGCAGCATGGACAAGAACTATGGCTACACCTTC. Translated: CASSMDKNYGYTF. This chain connects TRBV6-5 to TRBJ1-2; D may be TRBD1 (5 bases). Germline-derived CDR1 and CDR2 are MNHEY and SVGAGI. Trimming took off 6 bases at V and 2 bases at J, with 10 bases between the two ends. This CDR3 contains 13 residues.

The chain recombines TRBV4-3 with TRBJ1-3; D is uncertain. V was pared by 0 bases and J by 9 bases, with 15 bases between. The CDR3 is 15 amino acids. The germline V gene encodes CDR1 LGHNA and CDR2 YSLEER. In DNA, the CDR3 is TGCGCCAGCAGCCAAGAGGGTTTGTCGCCAGGCACCATATATTTT. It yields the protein CASSQEGLSPGTIYF.